Described below is a single TCR beta chain sequence and its context. Its antigen is unidentified. Each donor was a Caucasian adult residing in Nashville, Tennessee. This specimen comes from a study of shared clonotypes between healthy human individuals. Study context: Sampling drew on donors who were two women and three men aged 18 to 49.

Study results and limitations: Larger estimated richness was generally seen in naive subsets than in memory subsets.

Sequencing was performed with immunoSEQ multiplex PCR; in TCRdb, only in-frame clones are kept and a portion is missing. Found here are about 610,000 clones, roughly 97% of them singletons; the top ten hold 0.055% to 0.07%. In germline, CDR1 is MNHEY, CDR2 SVGAGI. The CDR3 covers 16 residues. The germline V and J ends were trimmed by 2 bases and 0 bases, with 11 bases remaining between them. The rearrangement links TRBV6-5 to TRBJ2-1; D is ambiguous. Specimen: naive CD4+ T cells sorted from blood. This sample's subset: CD45RA+ positively selected. The receptor was isolated from a woman in her 30s in good health. CDR3 in DNA: TGTGCCAGCAGTTACGCGGTATTGAGCTCCTACAATGAGCAGTTCTTC. Its translation is CASSYAVLSSYNEQFF.